The subject of this entry is one T cell receptor beta chain. No antigen is known for it. This sample is part of a study of identical twins. Study-wide points: Partial confounding of zero-insertion analyses by invariant MAIT and iNKT cells was possible. Out-of-frame alpha sequences common to twins exhibited an excess of low generation probability. Abundant beta clonotypes from cord blood bore fewer insertions; memory repertoires lacked this pattern.

The CDR3 spans 15 residues. Germline V CDR1 and CDR2: ENHRY, SYGVKD. V trimming: 10 bases; J trimming: 3 bases; junction bases outside the gene matches: 4. TCRdb independently ran MiXCR on the 5' RACE reads; one entry per CDR3 protein. The data contain 450,000 or so distinct CDR3 sequences, 12% to 15% of them seen just once; the ten biggest clones take up around 0.48%. Separately, the same data were catalogued under a study of yellow fever vaccine responses in identical twins. That report notes: Reportedly, twins showed a vaccine T cell response that looked partly convergent and partly personalized.

J is TRBJ2-3 and V is TRBV10-3; 16 bases agree with TRBD2. What was sequenced was CD4+ T cells sorted from blood. This clonotype was obtained from a woman younger than 35 in good health. CDR3 nucleotide sequence: TGTGCCACCGGGGGACTAGCGGGAGGGACAGATACGCAGTATTTT. The encoded protein is CATGGLAGGTDTQYF.